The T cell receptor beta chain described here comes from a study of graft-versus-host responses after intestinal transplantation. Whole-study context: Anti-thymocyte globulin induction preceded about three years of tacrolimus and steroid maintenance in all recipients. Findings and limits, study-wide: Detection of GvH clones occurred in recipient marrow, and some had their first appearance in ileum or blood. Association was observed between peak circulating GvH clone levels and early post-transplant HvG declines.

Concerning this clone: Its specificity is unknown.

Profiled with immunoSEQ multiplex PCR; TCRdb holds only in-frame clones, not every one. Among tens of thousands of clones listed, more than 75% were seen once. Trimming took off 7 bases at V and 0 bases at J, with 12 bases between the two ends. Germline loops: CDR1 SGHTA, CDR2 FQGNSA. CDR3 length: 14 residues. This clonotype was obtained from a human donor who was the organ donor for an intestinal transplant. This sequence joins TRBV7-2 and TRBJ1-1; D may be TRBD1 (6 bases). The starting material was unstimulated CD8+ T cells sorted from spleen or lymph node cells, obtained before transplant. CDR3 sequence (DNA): TGTGCCAGCACCCGGGACAACATGAACACTGAAGCTTTCTTT. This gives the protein CASTRDNMNTEAFF.